What follows are 11 T cell receptor beta chains derived from one specimen sequenced in a study of identical twins. TCRdb processed the 5' RACE reads anew with MiXCR; each CDR3 protein has one entry. The sample contains about 730,000 distinct CDR3 sequences, 21% of which appear only once. These same data were also listed under a study on T cells expressing NK-cell markers.

The sample consisted of PBMCs. The receptor set was obtained from a woman under 30 in good health.

The rearrangement links TRBV12-3 or TRBV12-4 to TRBJ2-7; 11 bases line up with TRBD2. The V and J ends lost 6 bases and 3 bases, in that order; junction bases with no gene match: 7. CDR3 size: 15 residues. The CDR3 DNA reads TGTGCCAGCAGGCGAACGGGACTAGCGGACTACGAGCAGTACTTC. It yields the protein CASRRTGLADYEQYF.

This clonotype was recorded at least ten times. The chain joins TRBV5-4 to TRBJ1-1, with TRBD1 identical over 8 bases. The germline V gene encodes CDR1 SGHNT and CDR2 YYREEE (reference sequence). With V trimmed by 4 bases and J by 7 bases, 6 bases remained unmatched. The CDR3 is 13 residues long. The CDR3 DNA reads TGTGCCAGCAGCCCGGACAGGGTTAATGAAGCTTTCTTT. It codes for CASSPDRVNEAFF.

This clonotype was counted between two and nine times. This chain connects TRBV12-3 or TRBV12-4 to TRBJ2-7; the match to TRBD2 covers 11 bases. V shed 5 bases and J 3 bases; nucleotides not matched to a gene: 3. This CDR3 comprises 14 residues. CDR3 coding DNA: TGTGCCAGCAGTAGGCTAGCGGGGGGCTACGAGCAGTACTTC. This sequence encodes CASSRLAGGYEQYF.

This clonotype has a count of ten or more. The genes are TRBV20-1 and TRBJ1-6; D remains unclear. CDR3 length: 12 residues. Trimming cost V 3 bases and J 7 bases, with 7 bases left between them. Germline V CDR1 and CDR2: DFQATT, SNEGSKA (reference sequence). The CDR3 coding sequence is TGCAGTGCTAGGGGCCCCAATTCACCCCTCCACTTT. This sequence encodes CSARGPNSPLHF.

This chain joins TRBV7-9 and TRBJ2-7, with D possibly matching TRBD2 (5 bases). The germline CDR1 and CDR2 sequences are SEHNR and FQNEAQ (reference sequence). The CDR3 spans 15 residues. Trimming took 0 bases from V and 0 from J, leaving 9 bases between them. The CDR3 DNA reads as TGTGCCAGCAGCTTAGCTTACCGGGGCTCCTACGAGCAGTACTTC. Translating it yields CASSLAYRGSYEQYF.

V gene TRBV7-9 combines with J gene TRBJ1-1; 7 bases agree with TRBD1. V gave up 4 bases and J gave up 5 bases; unmatched junction bases: 7. The CDR3 runs 14 residues. Germline values: CDR1 SEHNR, CDR2 FQNEAQ (reference sequence). The CDR3 nucleotides read TGTGCCAGCAGCTCACAGGGGAGTGGAACTGAAGCTTTCTTT. It specifies CASSSQGSGTEAFF. Based on the CDR3 plus reference TRBV7-9 and TRBJ1-1, the full variable domain is DTGVSQNPRHKITKRGQNVTFRCDPISEHNRLYWYRQTLGQGPEFLTYFQNEAQLEKSRLLSDRFSAERPKGSFSTLEIQRTEQGDSAMYLCASSSQGSGTEAFFGQGTRLTVV.

This clonotype was seen a handful of times. V usage is TRBV5-1 and J usage is TRBJ2-3; D gene ambiguous. V dropped 0 bases and J dropped 3 bases, with 5 bases sitting between them. The germline CDR1 and CDR2 sequences are SGHRS and YFSETQ. The CDR3 has 13 residues. This CDR3 reads CASSLAVTDTQYF. CDR3 in DNA: TGCGCCAGCAGCTTGGCGGTTACAGATACGCAGTATTTT. The whole variable domain, remainder taken from reference TRBV5-1 and TRBJ2-3, is KAGVTQTPRYLIKTRGQQVTLSCSPISGHRSVSWYQQTPGQGLQFLFEYFSETQRNKGNFPGRFSGRQFSNSRSEMNVSTLELGDSALYLCASSLAVTDTQYFGPGTRLTVL.

The rearrangement uses TRBV27 and TRBJ1-2; no clear D. The CDR3 loop spans 11 amino acids. Germline CDR1 MNHEY, CDR2 SMNVEV (reference sequence). Trimming cost V 8 bases and J 10 bases, with 14 bases left between them. CDR3 in DNA: TGTGCCAGCCGGCAGAGTTGGGTCTACACCTTC. Translating gives CASRQSWVYTF.

This clonotype was seen repeatedly, ten times or more. This may stem from a read error, because a much larger clone lies one nucleotide away. The V and J genes are TRBV2 and TRBJ2-3; D not resolved. This CDR3 comprises 12 residues. Trimming took 7 bases from V and 0 from J, leaving 5 bases between them. Germline CDR1 SNHLY, CDR2 FYNNEI. Written as DNA, the CDR3 is TGTGCCAGCACCCCTAGCACAGATACGCAGTATTTT. It codes for CASTPSTDTQYF.

This clonotype has just a few counts. The V and J genes are TRBV12-3 or TRBV12-4 and TRBJ1-5, with D possibly matching TRBD1 (6 bases). The CDR3 spans 13 residues. V gave up 6 bases and J gave up 3 bases, with 9 bases separating them. CDR3 amino acids: CASSQGINQPQHF. The CDR3 DNA reads as TGTGCCAGCAGCCAGGGGATCAATCAGCCCCAGCATTTT.

The V and J genes are TRBV5-1 and TRBJ2-3; no clear D. V lost 0 bases and J 2 bases, leaving 10 bases between the germline ends. This CDR3 comprises 15 residues. Germline V gene sequence: CDR1 SGHRS, CDR2 YFSETQ. CDR3: CASSLVTPNTDTQYF. DNA of the CDR3: TGCGCCAGCAGCTTGGTGACCCCGAACACAGATACGCAGTATTTT. The whole variable domain, filled in from reference TRBV5-1 and TRBJ2-3, reads KAGVTQTPRYLIKTRGQQVTLSCSPISGHRSVSWYQQTPGQGLQFLFEYFSETQRNKGNFPGRFSGRQFSNSRSEMNVSTLELGDSALYLCASSLVTPNTDTQYFGPGTRLTVL.